This T cell receptor (beta chain) is drawn from a study of blood T cell repertoires in COVID-19. The sample holds a few counts of this clone. The length of the CDR3 is 12 residues. V lost 8 bases and J lost 2, with 7 bases in between. The V gene's germline CDR1 is LNHDA and CDR2 SQIVND (reference sequence). The table came from immunoSEQ multiplex PCR; TCRdb's copy has only in-frame clones and leaves some out. The sample has about 54,000 clones; approximately 90% are singletons. This receptor was identified in a middle-aged woman with active COVID-19. The sequenced sample was peripheral blood. The chain joins TRBV19 to TRBJ1-3, with D possibly being TRBD1 (6 bases). CDR3 nucleotides: TGTGCCAGTCAGGGGCCTGGAAACACCATATATTTT. Amino acids: CASQGPGNTIYF. The whole variable domain, filled in from reference TRBV19 and TRBJ1-3, reads DGGITQSPKYLFRKEGQNVTLSCEQNLNHDAMYWYRQDPGQGLRLIYYSQIVNDFQKGDIAEGYSVSREKKESFPLTVTSAQKNPTAFYLCASQGPGNTIYFGEGSWLTVV.